This TCR beta chain appears in the sequencing data of a study of cytomegalovirus exposure and HLA in healthy donors. General study findings and limits: Previously analyzed data showed that most TCR beta V segments were productive at a frequency of about 87% or about 30%. Researchers catalogued some 160 TCR beta chains as cytomegalovirus-associated.

It was with 60 Vbeta and 13 Jbeta primers that the PCR ran. Measured with immunoSEQ multiplex PCR; TCRdb has only the in-frame clones, and not every one. Of about 86,000 clones listed, more than 70% are singletons. This clone was recorded only once. The antigen is unknown. This CDR3 has 16 amino acids. V lost 6 bases, J lost 2 bases, and 18 bases lay in between. CDR1 WSHSY and CDR2 SAAADI come from the germline V gene. Sequenced material: PBMCs. The chain combines TRBV10-2 with TRBJ2-3; possibly TRBD2 for D (6 bases). The TCR originated in a male donor in good health and CMV-seropositive. CDR3 region: CASRSLRRENTDTQYF. The CDR3 nucleotides are TGCGCCAGCAGGAGTCTGAGGAGGGAGAACACAGATACGCAGTATTTT.